The subject of this entry is one TCR beta chain. This entry comes from a study of blood T cell repertoires in COVID-19. The J segment lost 4 bases and the V segment lost 1 base, leaving 4 bases of the junction unmatched. Germline CDR1 LNHDA, CDR2 SQIVND (reference sequence). The CDR3 covers 15 residues. Some clones are missing from TCRdb's copy, which holds only in-frame ones; the method was immunoSEQ multiplex PCR. The sample shows some 200,000 clones, about 88% of them seen only once. The sequenced sample was peripheral blood. The chain has TRBV19 and TRBJ2-7, with 10 nucleotides matching TRBD2. This sequence originates from a man between 65 and 85 years old with acute or convalescent COVID-19. CDR3 loop: CASSIVAGGGYEQYF. In DNA, the CDR3 is TGTGCCAGTAGTATAGTAGCGGGAGGTGGTTACGAGCAGTACTTC.